These 31 T cell receptor beta chains were sequenced from one sample in a study of blood T cell repertoires in COVID-19. Profiled with immunoSEQ multiplex PCR; TCRdb holds only in-frame clones, not every one. The sample consists of around 130,000 clones, around 87% of them appearing once. The sequencing sample was made of peripheral blood. These receptors came from a man between 65 and 80 years old with active or convalescent COVID-19.

The chain is built from TRBV5-1 and TRBJ2-3; 10 nucleotides agree with TRBD2. The V gene's germline CDR1 is SGHRS and CDR2 YFSETQ. V dropped 5 bases and J dropped 1; count of bases not matched to a gene: 10. The CDR3 has 17 residues. The chain's CDR3 is CASRPGPAGGGTDTQYF. The CDR3 DNA reads TGCGCCAGCAGACCGGGCCCAGCGGGGGGGGGCACAGATACGCAGTATTTT.

The CDR3 loop reads CASSLEKRRDRTYYSNQPQHF. CDR3 coding DNA: TGCGCCAGCAGCTTGGAAAAGCGGAGGGACAGAACCTATTATAGCAATCAGCCCCAGCATTTT. The chain joins TRBV5-1 to TRBJ1-5; TRBD1 aligns across 7 bases. CDR3 length: 21 residues. The trim removed 0 bases at V and 0 bases at J, leaving 18 bases unmatched. CDR1 is SGHRS, CDR2 YFSETQ, per germline.

The V gene is TRBV2, the J gene TRBJ1-5; no clear D gene. Germline CDR1 and CDR2: SNHLY and FYNNEI. With 7 bases removed from V and 3 bases from J, the gap between germline ends came to 13 bases. This CDR3 region has 14 residues. The CDR3 bases are TGTGCCAGCAACCGACGGGGAACCAATCAGCCCCAGCATTTT. Translated: CASNRRGTNQPQHF.

This chain connects TRBV3-1 (or the pseudogene TRBV3-2) to TRBJ2-7; 7 nucleotides agree with TRBD1. Germline assignment: CDR1 LGHDT and CDR2 YNNKEL (reference sequence). This CDR3 has 15 amino acids. The ends lost 2 bases at V and 1 base at J; junction bases unmatched: 5. CDR3 region: CASSQTPGQSYEQYF. The CDR3 DNA reads as TGTGCCAGCAGCCAAACGCCGGGACAGTCCTACGAGCAGTACTTC.

The chain couples TRBV6-2 or TRBV6-3 to TRBJ2-7, with D tentatively TRBD2 (6 bases). Per germline, CDR1 MNHEY and CDR2 SVGEGT. V shed 5 bases and J shed 0 bases, with 14 bases lying between them. The CDR3 is 15 amino acids. The CDR3 here is CASSAGRGLSYEQYF. In DNA form, the CDR3 reads TGTGCCAGCAGTGCCGGGAGAGGCCTCTCCTACGAGCAGTACTTC.

The chain recombines TRBV3-1 (or the pseudogene TRBV3-2) with TRBJ2-3; TRBD2 matches 9 bases. Germline lookup yields CDR1 LGHDT and CDR2 YNNKEL (reference sequence). V lost 4 bases, J lost 2 bases, and 7 bases stayed unmatched. There are 16 residues in the CDR3. Here the CDR3 DNA reads TGTGCCAGCAGCCTTAGCGGGAGCGCACTCACAGATACGCAGTATTTT. Translation: CASSLSGSALTDTQYF.

A word on this clone: The same CDR3 also results from other DNA sequences found in this sample. Written as DNA, the CDR3 is TGCGCCAGCAGCTTGGGGGGGACAGGAGCCTACGAGCAGTACTTC. This gives the protein CASSLGGTGAYEQYF. The chain combines TRBV5-1 with TRBJ2-7, with 8 bases lining up with TRBD1. V dropped 0 bases and J dropped 2; count of bases not matched to a gene: 4. CDR1 and CDR2 from the germline V gene are SGHRS and YFSETQ. The CDR3 length is 15 residues.

As to this clone: A read error may account for a junction end that differs from germline. The CDR3 nucleotides are TGTGCCAGCAAGGGAACAGGGACCTACAATTCACCCCTCCACTTT. Its translation: CASKGTGTYNSPLHF. V is TRBV28 and J is TRBJ1-6; a possible D gene is TRBD1 (6 bases). Germline CDR1 MDHEN, CDR2 SYDVKM. CDR3 length equals 15 residues.

This clone was seen once. CDR3 nucleotide sequence: TGTGCCAGCCGTACCCAAGGACAGGGAGGCTATGGCTACACCTTC. Residues: CASRTQGQGGYGYTF. This chain uses TRBV28 with TRBJ1-2, with 8 bases lining up with TRBD1. After removal of 8 bases from V and 4 bases from J, the junction contained 12 bases not matched to a gene. The germline CDR1 and CDR2 sequences are MDHEN and SYDVKM. CDR3 length equals 15 residues.

This clone was recorded only once. Here the CDR3 reads CASSPWVPGAWDGGEGYTF. CDR3 DNA sequence: TGTGCCAGCAGCCCATGGGTCCCGGGCGCCTGGGACGGAGGGGAGGGCTACACCTTC. The V and J genes are TRBV11-2 and TRBJ1-2, with D possibly matching TRBD1 (5 bases). The germline gives CDR1 SGHAT, CDR2 FQNNGV. This CDR3 spans 19 amino acids. Trimming stripped 5 bases from V and 8 bases from J, with 33 bases between.

The rearrangement uses TRBV23-1 and TRBJ2-7; 7 positions agree with TRBD2. TRBV23-1 is labeled an ORF, and its function is uncertain. This CDR3 is 15 amino acids long. J was trimmed by 5 bases and V by 1 base; bases with no gene match: 8. The CDR3 sequence is CASSQFIGRYHEQYF. In nucleotides, the CDR3 is TGCGCCAGCAGTCAATTTATCGGGAGGTACCACGAGCAGTACTTC.

The V call is TRBV4-2, the J call TRBJ1-5; perhaps TRBD1 as D (5 bases). V was trimmed by 0 bases and J by 2 bases, leaving 11 bases between them. Looked up from germline, CDR1 is LGHNA and CDR2 is YNFKEQ. The CDR3 sequence is 16 residues long. The CDR3 protein is CASSQEVGGGNQPQHF. DNA for the CDR3: TGTGCCAGCAGCCAAGAAGTTGGGGGGGGCAATCAGCCCCAGCATTTT.

The chain combines TRBV3-1 (or the pseudogene TRBV3-2) with TRBJ1-5; no firm D call. Germline V gives CDR1 LGHDT, CDR2 YNNKEL (reference sequence). The germline V and J ends were trimmed by 5 bases and 0 bases, with 5 bases remaining between them. The CDR3 is 13 residues long. Here the CDR3 DNA reads TGTGCCAGCAGCTCTTCTAGCAATCAGCCCCAGCATTTT. This codes for CASSSSSNQPQHF.

V gene TRBV28 combines with J gene TRBJ1-3; 10 bases are a match to TRBD1. Germline trimming cut 5 bases from V and 5 bases from J; bases unmatched to any gene: 9. The CDR3 contains 16 residues. The germline V gene encodes CDR1 MDHEN and CDR2 SYDVKM. The CDR3 DNA is TGTGCCAGCAGTACCCCGGGGGGACAGGGGAGAAACACCATATATTTT. Protein sequence: CASSTPGGQGRNTIYF.

The chain uses TRBV18 and TRBJ2-7; possible D gene TRBD2, 7 bases. With 5 bases removed from V and 2 bases from J, the gap between germline ends came to 10 bases. The CDR3 length is 13 residues. Germline CDR1 KGHSH, CDR2 LQKENI. The CDR3 sequence is CASSKGGTYEQYF. DNA for the CDR3: TGTGCCAGCTCAAAGGGGGGGACCTACGAGCAGTACTTC.

The V call is TRBV3-1 (or the pseudogene TRBV3-2), the J call TRBJ1-5; maybe TRBD1 (5 bases). Trimming took off 4 bases at V and 7 bases at J, with 8 bases between the two ends. The germline V gene encodes CDR1 LGHDT and CDR2 YNNKEL (reference sequence). The CDR3 runs to 12 residues. CDR3 DNA sequence: TGTGCCAGCAGCCCGCAGGGACAGCCCCAGCATTTT. Its protein product is CASSPQGQPQHF.

This chain links TRBV11-3 with TRBJ2-5; 7 bases map to TRBD1. The CDR3 consists of 14 residues. Germline V gene sequence: CDR1 SGHNT, CDR2 YENEEA. Unmatched junction bases numbered 4, after V lost 2 bases and J lost 4 bases. Here the CDR3 reads CASSLTGDRETQYF. In nucleotides, the CDR3 is TGTGCCAGCAGCTTAACAGGGGATCGAGAGACCCAGTACTTC.

The chain is built from TRBV29-1 and TRBJ2-7; possibly TRBD1 for D (6 bases). CDR1 and CDR2 (germline): SQVTM, ANQGSEA. The CDR3 length is 13 residues. The V end was cut by 6 bases, the J end by 0 bases, with 12 bases between. In DNA form, the CDR3 reads TGCAGCGTGATTACAGGGTACTCCTACGAGCAGTACTTC. Translating it yields CSVITGYSYEQYF.

V and J are TRBV5-1 and TRBJ1-1; a possible D gene is TRBD1 (5 bases). CDR1 and CDR2 (germline): SGHRS, YFSETQ. This CDR3 is built from 14 residues. V was shortened by 7 bases and J by 6 bases, with 19 bases between the two germline ends. The CDR3: CASLPQGGIAEAFF. CDR3 bases: TGCGCCAGCCTCCCCCAGGGAGGTATCGCTGAAGCTTTCTTT.

The V gene is TRBV5-1, the J gene TRBJ2-7, with D perhaps TRBD1 (8 bases). The CDR3 runs 14 residues. The V gene's germline CDR1 is SGHRS and CDR2 YFSETQ. V lost 5 bases to trimming and J lost 4 bases, with 16 bases between them. This chain's CDR3 is CASRPAQGGYEQYF. The CDR3 bases are TGCGCCAGCAGACCTGCACAGGGGGGGTACGAGCAGTACTTC.

In nucleotides, the CDR3 is TGTGCCAGCAGCTTGTCCGCGGGAGGCCGGGAGGAGACCCAGTACTTC. Translated, it gives CASSLSAGGREETQYF. The chain links TRBV5-5 to TRBJ2-5; TRBD2 matches at 8 bases. V shed 1 base and J 5 bases; nucleotides not matched to a gene: 10. There are 16 residues in the CDR3. The germline V gene has CDR1 SGHKS and CDR2 YYEKEE (reference sequence).

The rearrangement uses TRBV9 and TRBJ2-1; maybe TRBD2 (5 bases). Per germline, CDR1 SGDLS and CDR2 YYNGEE. Trimming removed 3 bases from V and 9 bases from J, with 7 bases in between. The CDR3 has 11 amino acids. The CDR3 sequence: CASSAGGEQFF. As DNA, the CDR3 is TGTGCCAGCAGCGCAGGAGGTGAGCAGTTCTTC.

The J gene is TRBJ1-1, the V gene TRBV7-9, with TRBD1 matching 7 bases. CDR3 size: 14 residues. J was trimmed by 0 bases and V by 7 bases; bases with no gene match: 5. CDR1 and CDR2 (germline): SEHNR, FQNEAQ (reference sequence). In nucleotides, the CDR3 is TGTGCCAGCACCTCGACAGGGATGAACACTGAAGCTTTCTTT. It specifies CASTSTGMNTEAFF.

The CDR3 bases are TGCAGCGTTGAATTCCGGTATGGCTACACCTTC. As protein: CSVEFRYGYTF. V gene TRBV29-1 combines with J gene TRBJ1-2, with D uncertain. The germline V and J ends were trimmed by 2 bases and 5 bases, with 6 bases remaining between them. The CDR3 extends over 11 amino acids. Germline V gene sequence: CDR1 SQVTM, CDR2 ANQGSEA.

In DNA, the CDR3 is TGTGCCAGCTCACCACGGGGCGGGAGAGGAACCGGGGAGCTGTTTTTT. Its protein is CASSPRGGRGTGELFF. V is TRBV18 and J is TRBJ2-2, with 7 bases matching TRBD2. Germline V lookup: CDR1 KGHSH, CDR2 LQKENI. V lost 1 base to trimming and J lost 5 bases; unmatched junction nucleotides: 7. This CDR3 region has 16 residues. Drawing the rest from reference TRBV18 and TRBJ2-2, the complete variable domain is NAGVMQNPRHLVRRRGQEARLRCSPMKGHSHVYWYRQLPEEGLKFMVYLQKENIIDESGMPKERFSAEFPKEGPSILRIQQVVRGDSAAYFCASSPRGGRGTGELFFGEGSRLTVL.

This sequence joins TRBV19 and TRBJ2-3; TRBD2 aligns across 12 bases. The CDR3 contains 18 residues. Trimming took 7 bases from V and 1 from J; bases not matched to a gene: 12. Germline V CDR1 and CDR2: LNHDA, SQIVND (reference sequence). The CDR3 nucleotides are TGTGCCAGTAACCCTAGCGGGAGGGCTGTCGGGGGCACAGATACGCAGTATTTT. Encoded protein: CASNPSGRAVGGTDTQYF.

The V call is TRBV12-5, the J call TRBJ2-1; possible D gene TRBD2, 6 bases. The germline gives CDR1 LGHNT, CDR2 FRNRAP. CDR3 length: 16 amino acids. Deletions cut 4 bases from V and 0 bases from J, with 13 bases between. CDR3 amino acids: CASGSGGADSYNEQFF. CDR3 DNA sequence: TGTGCTAGTGGTTCAGGAGGGGCGGACTCCTACAATGAGCAGTTCTTC.

The chain carries TRBV28 and TRBJ1-1, with D unresolved. The CDR3 contains 11 residues. The germline V gene has CDR1 MDHEN and CDR2 SYDVKM. The V gene lost 9 bases and the J gene lost 0 bases, with 5 bases spanning the gap. The DNA of the CDR3 is TGTGCCAGTATTCTGAACACTGAAGCTTTCTTT. Protein product: CASILNTEAFF.

The chain carries TRBV6-5 and TRBJ2-2, with 11 bases fitting TRBD1. The CDR3 totals 15 residues. The ends lost 5 bases at V and 5 bases at J; junction bases unmatched: 4. Looked up from germline, CDR1 is MNHEY and CDR2 is SVGAGI. DNA of the CDR3: TGTGCCAGCAGTCCCCGGGACAGGGGGACCGGGGAGCTGTTTTTT. It translates to CASSPRDRGTGELFF.

The V call is TRBV11-3, the J call TRBJ2-3; TRBD2 agrees at 8 bases. Germline loops: CDR1 SGHNT, CDR2 YENEEA. Trimming at V came to 5 bases and at J to 0 bases, leaving 7 bases not matched to a gene. The CDR3 runs 16 residues. The CDR3 sequence: CASSPGERESTDTQYF. The CDR3 region has the DNA TGTGCCAGCAGCCCTGGAGAGCGGGAGAGCACAGATACGCAGTATTTT.

This chain uses TRBV7-9 with TRBJ1-4; TRBD1 is a possible D gene (5 bases). The germline V gene has CDR1 SEHNR and CDR2 FQNEAQ (reference sequence). Trimming took off 2 bases at V and 6 bases at J, with 13 bases between the two ends. This CDR3 is built from 15 residues. The CDR3 reads CASSLMGREDEKLFF. CDR3 nucleotides: TGTGCCAGCAGCTTAATGGGCAGGGAGGATGAAAAACTGTTTTTT.